Listed here are 22 T cell receptor beta chains from one sample, sequenced in a study. One entry per CDR3 protein, called by TCRdb with MiXCR from the 5' RACE reads. This sample has approximately 41,000 distinct CDR3 sequences; less than 30% occur once, and the top ten carry about 3.7%. The source material was memory CD4+ T cells sorted from a lymph node. Documented subset: memory CD4+ T cells, CD4+CD45RO+CD25-. These receptor sequences come from a female donor with breast cancer.

The chain links TRBV20-1 to TRBJ2-3; 9 bases are shared with TRBD1. The germline CDR1 and CDR2 sequences are DFQATT and SNEGSKA (reference sequence). This CDR3 has 14 amino acids. V gave up 6 bases and J gave up 4 bases; unmatched junction bases: 8. For the CDR3, the DNA is TGCAGTGCCCTAACGTACAGGGGGCCAGATACGCAGTATTTT. Its translation: CSALTYRGPDTQYF.

The chain recombines TRBV4-2 with TRBJ2-7, with 11 bases that match TRBD1. Germline V gives CDR1 LGHNA, CDR2 YNFKEQ. The CDR3 is 16 residues long. The V segment lost 1 base and the J segment 4 bases; nucleotides outside the gene matches: 6. The CDR3 sequence is CASSQGPGQGAYEQYF. Here the CDR3 DNA reads TGTGCCAGCAGCCAAGGGCCCGGACAGGGGGCATACGAGCAGTACTTC.

This clonotype has only a few counts. This chain joins TRBV6-4 and TRBJ2-3; no clear D gene. Deletions cut 4 bases from V and 0 bases from J, with 8 bases between. The CDR3 sequence is 14 residues long. Germline V lookup: CDR1 MRHNA, CDR2 SNTAGT. The CDR3 DNA sequence: TGTGCCAGCAGTGTTGACGGGAGCACAGATACGCAGTATTTT. Protein product: CASSVDGSTDTQYF.

This clonotype was observed a few times. V is TRBV7-9 and J is TRBJ2-2; 11 bases are a match to TRBD2. The CDR3 is made up of 15 amino acids. Germline-derived CDR1 and CDR2 are SEHNR and FQNEAQ (reference sequence). V gave up 5 bases and J gave up 7 bases; unmatched junction bases: 6. CDR3 in amino acids: CASSPTSGMDGELFF. DNA for the CDR3: TGTGCCAGCAGCCCGACTAGCGGGATGGACGGGGAGCTGTTTTTT. Variable domain in full (rest from reference TRBV7-9 and TRBJ2-2): DTGVSQNPRHKITKRGQNVTFRCDPISEHNRLYWYRQTLGQGPEFLTYFQNEAQLEKSRLLSDRFSAERPKGSFSTLEIQRTEQGDSAMYLCASSPTSGMDGELFFGEGSRLTVL.

This clonotype was seen only a few times. The CDR3 nucleotides read TGTGCCAGCAGCCCACTAGCAAACCACAATGAGCAGTTCTTC. Its protein is CASSPLANHNEQFF. The chain uses TRBV11-2 and TRBJ2-1; the D gene is possibly TRBD2 (6 bases). The germline V gene has CDR1 SGHAT and CDR2 FQNNGV. The CDR3 is 14 residues long. Trimming removed 5 bases at V and 5 bases at J, with 13 bases between.

This chain uses TRBV2 with TRBJ2-7; no clear D gene. CDR1 SNHLY and CDR2 FYNNEI come from the germline V gene. The V end was cut by 3 bases, the J end by 6 bases, with 12 bases between. The CDR3 runs 13 residues. This CDR3 is CASSEDRVGEQYF. The CDR3 DNA sequence: TGTGCCAGCAGTGAGGATAGGGTAGGCGAGCAGTACTTC. The whole variable domain, remainder taken from reference TRBV2 and TRBJ2-7, is EPEVTQTPSHQVTQMGQEVILRCVPISNHLYFYWYRQILGQKVEFLVSFYNNEISEKSEIFDDQFSVERPDGSNFTLKIRSTKLEDSAMYFCASSEDRVGEQYFGPGTRLTVT.

The J gene is TRBJ2-7, the V gene TRBV5-1; D is ambiguous. Trimming left V 0 bases short and J 4 bases short, with 8 bases between. Germline V CDR1 and CDR2: SGHRS, YFSETQ. This CDR3 has 13 amino acids. In DNA form, the CDR3 reads TGCGCCAGCAGCTTGGAACAGCCATACGAGCAGTACTTC. This sequence encodes CASSLEQPYEQYF.

V is TRBV5-1 and J is TRBJ2-7; TRBD1 aligns across 9 bases. In germline, CDR1 is SGHRS, CDR2 YFSETQ. The CDR3 length is 15 residues. V lost 1 base and J lost 3; bases outside the gene matches: 5. The CDR3 loop reads CASSLLGQGGYEQYF. The DNA of the CDR3 is TGCGCCAGCAGCTTGTTGGGACAGGGAGGCTACGAGCAGTACTTC.

The rearrangement links TRBV11-1 to TRBJ2-1; 8 bases line up with TRBD2. The CDR3 is 16 amino acids. Germline lookup yields CDR1 SGHAT and CDR2 FQDESV (reference sequence). Trimming cost V 2 bases and J 6 bases; bases outside gene matches: 9. CDR3 sequence reads: CASSLRTGGPRNEQFF. The CDR3 nucleotides are TGTGCCAGCAGCTTACGAACGGGAGGGCCACGCAATGAGCAGTTCTTC.

The gene calls are TRBV12-3 or TRBV12-4 and TRBJ2-7; TRBD2 matches 7 bases. V was clipped by 1 base and J by 4 bases; unmatched bases: 4. The CDR3 runs to 14 residues. CDR3 in amino acids: CASSLGLAGYEQYF. CDR3 in DNA: TGTGCCAGCAGTTTAGGACTAGCTGGTTACGAGCAGTACTTC.

This clonotype was detected ten times or more. This chain uses TRBV29-1 with TRBJ1-1; D remains unclear. V dropped 4 bases and J dropped 0 bases, with 9 bases sitting between them. CDR3 length equals 13 residues. Germline lookup yields CDR1 SQVTM and CDR2 ANQGSEA. The CDR3 DNA reads as TGCAGCGTTGTGAAACAGTTGAACACTGAAGCTTTCTTT. As protein: CSVVKQLNTEAFF.

The chain recombines TRBV4-2 with TRBJ2-2; TRBD1 or TRBD2 may be the D gene (5 bases each). CDR1 is LGHNA and CDR2 is YNFKEQ in the germline V gene. This CDR3 region has 16 residues. Trimming took 5 bases from V and 4 from J, leaving 17 bases between them. The CDR3 DNA reads as TGTGCCAGCAGCTCGTCTGGGGGAGTGGCCACCGGGGAGCTGTTTTTT. Protein product: CASSSSGGVATGELFF.

This clonotype was counted between two and nine times. The chain joins TRBV4-3 to TRBJ2-2; 7 bases fit TRBD1. The CDR3 totals 13 residues. V was pared by 4 bases and J by 4 bases, with 0 bases of the junction left unmatched. Germline loops: CDR1 LGHNA, CDR2 YSLEER. For the CDR3, the DNA is TGCGCCAGCAGCCGGACAGGCACCGGGGAGCTGTTTTTT. Translation: CASSRTGTGELFF.

The V call is TRBV20-1, the J call TRBJ2-5, with D perhaps matching TRBD1 (8 bases). This CDR3 comprises 15 residues. Germline values: CDR1 DFQATT, CDR2 SNEGSKA (reference sequence). With 3 bases removed from V and 7 bases from J, the gap between germline ends came to 21 bases. The CDR3 reads CSASAGTGPGGTQYF. CDR3 coding DNA: TGCAGTGCTAGTGCCGGGACAGGTCCGGGGGGGACCCAGTACTTC.

This sequence joins TRBV28 and TRBJ2-5; TRBD1 matches at 7 bases. CDR3 length equals 14 residues. The J segment lost 3 bases and the V segment lost 5 bases, leaving 6 bases of the junction unmatched. Germline V lookup: CDR1 MDHEN, CDR2 SYDVKM. The CDR3 is CASSPGGQKETQYF. CDR3 bases: TGTGCCAGCAGTCCAGGGGGACAGAAAGAGACCCAGTACTTC.

On this clonotype itself: A much larger clone lies a single base off, so this may be a read error. The chain links TRBV5-1 to TRBJ2-3; either TRBD1 or TRBD2 may supply D (6 bases each). The CDR3 runs to 14 residues. In germline, CDR1 is SGHRS, CDR2 YFSETQ. The CDR3 DNA follows: TGCACCAGCAGCTTGGCCGGGGGCGCAGATACGCAGTATTTT. As protein: CTSSLAGGADTQYF.

In its sample, this clonotype was seen a few times. This rearrangement joins TRBV12-3 or TRBV12-4 to TRBJ2-2, with 10 bases that match TRBD2. The CDR3 loop spans 15 amino acids. The V gene end was trimmed by 2 bases and the J gene end by 7 bases; junction bases not matched to a gene: 4. The CDR3 nucleotides are TGTGCCAGCAGTTTACTAGCGGGAGCAGTCGGGGAGCTGTTTTTT. Translating it yields CASSLLAGAVGELFF.

This clonotype was seen a few times. V usage is TRBV9 and J usage is TRBJ2-1, with D perhaps TRBD2 (5 bases). V was shortened by 0 bases and J by 6 bases, with 10 bases between the two germline ends. This CDR3 has 14 residues. Germline values: CDR1 SGDLS, CDR2 YYNGEE. CDR3 protein: CASSVAGGPNEQFF. The CDR3 coding sequence is TGTGCCAGCAGCGTAGCTGGAGGTCCCAATGAGCAGTTCTTC.

About this clonotype itself: Germline is not matched at one junction end, which may reflect a read error. V usage is TRBV12-3 or TRBV12-4 and J usage is TRBJ1-2; 8 bases align to TRBD1. This CDR3 spans 14 amino acids. In DNA form, the CDR3 reads TGTACCAGCAGCCCGACAGGGGCTAACTATGGCTACACCTTC. Protein product: CTSSPTGANYGYTF.

The chain has TRBV7-9 and TRBJ2-7; 7 nucleotides align to TRBD2. V shed 4 bases and J 0 bases; nucleotides not matched to a gene: 6. CDR3 length: 15 amino acids. CDR1 SEHNR and CDR2 FQNEAQ come from the germline V gene (reference sequence). CDR3 loop: CASSSGRLASYEQYF. DNA for the CDR3: TGTGCCAGCAGCTCGGGACGACTAGCCTCCTACGAGCAGTACTTC. Combining the CDR3 with reference TRBV7-9 and TRBJ2-7 gives the whole variable domain DTGVSQNPRHKITKRGQNVTFRCDPISEHNRLYWYRQTLGQGPEFLTYFQNEAQLEKSRLLSDRFSAERPKGSFSTLEIQRTEQGDSAMYLCASSSGRLASYEQYFGPGTRLTVT.

This clonotype was observed a handful of times. V usage is TRBV10-3 and J usage is TRBJ2-3; 8 bases map to TRBD2. The CDR3 sequence is 16 residues long. The junction had 9 bases not matched to a gene; V was cut back by 3 bases and J by 4 bases. The V gene's germline CDR1 is ENHRY and CDR2 SYGVKD. In DNA form, the CDR3 reads TGTGCCATCAGTGAATGGGGCGGGAGGTCCTCAGATACGCAGTATTTT. Protein: CAISEWGGRSSDTQYF.

With regard to this clonotype: One base away lies a much larger clone, so this may be a sequencing read error. The J gene is TRBJ2-1, the V gene TRBV15, with 8 nucleotides matching TRBD2. Germline assignment: CDR1 LNHNV and CDR2 YYDKDF (reference sequence). This CDR3 spans 18 amino acids. For the CDR3, the DNA is TGTGCCACCAGCCTATCTGTTTTAGCGGGAACCGGGCCAAGTGAGCGGTTCTTC. Translating it yields CATSLSVLAGTGPSERFF.